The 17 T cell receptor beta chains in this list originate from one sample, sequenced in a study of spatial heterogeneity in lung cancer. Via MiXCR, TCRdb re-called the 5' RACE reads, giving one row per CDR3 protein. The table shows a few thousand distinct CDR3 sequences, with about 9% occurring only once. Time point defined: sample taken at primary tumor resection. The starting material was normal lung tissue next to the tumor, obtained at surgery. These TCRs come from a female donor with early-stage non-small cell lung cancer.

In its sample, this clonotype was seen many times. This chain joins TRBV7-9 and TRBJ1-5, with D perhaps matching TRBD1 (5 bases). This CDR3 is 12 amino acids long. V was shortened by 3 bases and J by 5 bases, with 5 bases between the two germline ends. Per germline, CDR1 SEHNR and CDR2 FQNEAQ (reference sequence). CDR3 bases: TGTGCCAGCAGCTTGGGGGATCAGCCCCAGCATTTT. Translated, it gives CASSLGDQPQHF.

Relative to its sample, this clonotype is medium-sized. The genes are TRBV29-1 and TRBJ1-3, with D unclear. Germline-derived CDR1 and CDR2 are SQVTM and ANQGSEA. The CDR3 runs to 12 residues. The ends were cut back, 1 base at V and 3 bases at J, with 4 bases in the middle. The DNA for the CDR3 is TGCAGCGTTGAAGTTAATGGAAACACCATATATTTT. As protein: CSVEVNGNTIYF.

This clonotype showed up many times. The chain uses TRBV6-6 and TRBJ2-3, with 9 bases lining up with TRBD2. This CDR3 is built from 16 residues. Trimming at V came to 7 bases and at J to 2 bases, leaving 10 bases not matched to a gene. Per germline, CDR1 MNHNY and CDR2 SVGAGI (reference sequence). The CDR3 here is CASTSGRGGLTDTQYF. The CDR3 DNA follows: TGTGCCAGCACCTCCGGGCGGGGGGGCCTCACAGATACGCAGTATTTT.

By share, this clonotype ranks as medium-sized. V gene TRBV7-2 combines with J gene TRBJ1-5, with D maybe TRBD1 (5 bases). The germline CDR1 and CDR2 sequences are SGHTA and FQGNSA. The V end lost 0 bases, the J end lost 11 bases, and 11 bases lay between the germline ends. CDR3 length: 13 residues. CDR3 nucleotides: TGTGCCAGCAGCTTAGCCCCGGGGCACACCCAGCATTTT. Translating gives CASSLAPGHTQHF.

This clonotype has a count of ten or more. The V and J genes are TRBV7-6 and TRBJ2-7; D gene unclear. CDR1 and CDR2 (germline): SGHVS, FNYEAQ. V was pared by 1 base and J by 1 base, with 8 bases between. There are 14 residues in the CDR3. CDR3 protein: CASSLVSNSYEQYF. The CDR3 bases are TGTGCCAGCAGCTTAGTATCCAATTCCTACGAGCAGTACTTC.

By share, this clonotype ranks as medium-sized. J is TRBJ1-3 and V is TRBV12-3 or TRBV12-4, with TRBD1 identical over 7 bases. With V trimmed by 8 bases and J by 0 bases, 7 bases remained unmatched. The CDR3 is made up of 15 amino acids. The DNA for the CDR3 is TGTGCCAGCGGGGACAGTCTAGTCTCTGGAAACACCATATATTTT. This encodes CASGDSLVSGNTIYF.

CDR3 sequence reads: CASSWDRTSPLHF. DNA of the CDR3: TGTGCCAGCAGTTGGGACAGGACTTCACCCCTCCACTTT. V and J are TRBV12-3 or TRBV12-4 and TRBJ1-6; TRBD1 aligns across 8 bases. The junction had 2 bases not matched to a gene; V was cut back by 4 bases and J by 9 bases. The CDR3 is 13 residues long.

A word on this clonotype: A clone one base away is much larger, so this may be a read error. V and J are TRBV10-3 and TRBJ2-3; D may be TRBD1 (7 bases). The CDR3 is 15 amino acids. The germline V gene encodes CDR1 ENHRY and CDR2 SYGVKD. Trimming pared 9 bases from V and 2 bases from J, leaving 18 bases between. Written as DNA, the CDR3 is TGTGCCATGAGAAGCAGGGGGACTTCCACAGATACGCAGTATTTT. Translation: CAMRSRGTSTDTQYF.

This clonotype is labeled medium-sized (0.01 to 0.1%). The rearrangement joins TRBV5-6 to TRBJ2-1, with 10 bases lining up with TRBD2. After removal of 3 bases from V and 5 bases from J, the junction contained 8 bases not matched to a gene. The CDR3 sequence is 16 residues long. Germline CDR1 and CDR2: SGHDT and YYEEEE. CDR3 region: CASSSWLLAGNNEQFF. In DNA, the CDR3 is TGTGCCAGCAGCTCGTGGTTACTAGCGGGGAACAATGAGCAGTTCTTC.

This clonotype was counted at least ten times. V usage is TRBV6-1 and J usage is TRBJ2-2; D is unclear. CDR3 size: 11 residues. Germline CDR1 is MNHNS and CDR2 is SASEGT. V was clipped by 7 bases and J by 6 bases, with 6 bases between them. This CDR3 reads CASNLAGELFF. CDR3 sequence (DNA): TGTGCCAGCAATCTTGCCGGGGAGCTGTTTTTT.

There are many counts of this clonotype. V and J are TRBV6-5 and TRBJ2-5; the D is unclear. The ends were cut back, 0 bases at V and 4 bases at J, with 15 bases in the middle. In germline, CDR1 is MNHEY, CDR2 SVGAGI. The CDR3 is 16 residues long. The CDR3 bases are TGTGCCAGCAGTTACTCCTACAGAACAAAGGGAGAGACCCAGTACTTC. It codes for CASSYSYRTKGETQYF.

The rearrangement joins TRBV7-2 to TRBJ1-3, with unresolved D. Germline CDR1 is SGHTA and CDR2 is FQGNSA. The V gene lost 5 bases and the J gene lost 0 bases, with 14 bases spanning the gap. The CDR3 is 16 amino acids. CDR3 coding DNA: TGTGCCAGCAGCCCACTTGGCACACCCTCTGGAAACACCATATATTTT. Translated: CASSPLGTPSGNTIYF. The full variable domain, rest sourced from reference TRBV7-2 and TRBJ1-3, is GAGVSQSPSNKVTEKGKDVELRCDPISGHTALYWYRQSLGQGLEFLIYFQGNSAPDKSGLPSDRFSAERTGGSVSTLTIQRTQQEDSAVYLCASSPLGTPSGNTIYFGEGSWLTVV.

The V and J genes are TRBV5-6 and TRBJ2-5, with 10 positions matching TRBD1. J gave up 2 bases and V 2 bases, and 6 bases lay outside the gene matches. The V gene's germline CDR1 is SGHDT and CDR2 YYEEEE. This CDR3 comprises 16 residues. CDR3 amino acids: CASSLMGTGEQETQYF. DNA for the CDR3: TGTGCCAGCAGCTTAATGGGGACAGGGGAACAAGAGACCCAGTACTTC.

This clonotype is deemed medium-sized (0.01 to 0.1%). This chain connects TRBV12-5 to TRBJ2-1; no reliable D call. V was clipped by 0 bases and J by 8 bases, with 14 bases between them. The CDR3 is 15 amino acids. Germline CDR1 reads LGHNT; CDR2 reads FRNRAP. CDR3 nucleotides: TGTGCTAGTGGTTTGGTATTGGGCGAGGCGGATGAGCAGTTCTTC. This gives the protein CASGLVLGEADEQFF.

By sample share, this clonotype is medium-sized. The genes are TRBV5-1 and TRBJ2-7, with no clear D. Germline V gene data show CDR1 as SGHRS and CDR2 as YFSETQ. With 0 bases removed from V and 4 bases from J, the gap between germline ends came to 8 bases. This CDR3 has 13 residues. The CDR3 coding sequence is TGCGCCAGCAGCTTGGAACAGAAATACGAGCAGTACTTC. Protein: CASSLEQKYEQYF.

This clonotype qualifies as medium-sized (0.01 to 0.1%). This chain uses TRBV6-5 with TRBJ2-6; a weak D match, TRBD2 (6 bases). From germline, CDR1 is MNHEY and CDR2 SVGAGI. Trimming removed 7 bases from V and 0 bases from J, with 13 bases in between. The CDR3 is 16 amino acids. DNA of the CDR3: TGTGCCAGCAAGGAGGGACGGAACTCTGGGGCCAACGTCCTGACTTTC. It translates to CASKEGRNSGANVLTF.

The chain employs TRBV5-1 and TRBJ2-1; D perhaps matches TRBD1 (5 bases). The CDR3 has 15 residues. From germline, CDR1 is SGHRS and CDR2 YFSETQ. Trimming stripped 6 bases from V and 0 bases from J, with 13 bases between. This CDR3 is CASKGQQNSYNEQFF. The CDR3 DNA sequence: TGCGCCAGCAAGGGGCAGCAAAACTCCTACAATGAGCAGTTCTTC.